The T cell receptor (beta chain) under discussion was sequenced for a study of blood T cell repertoires in COVID-19. Study background: Sample material is recorded as cDNA or gDNA derived from T cells, B-cell-depleted T cells, or PBMCs.

In the source study's methods: The assay estimated nucleated cells by amplifying reference gene primers. TCRdb's copy holds only in-frame clones and misses some; the assay was immunoSEQ multiplex PCR. V and J calls and clone size follow that table, whereas D and trimming were derived from the DNA. The sample shows more than 95,000 clones, approximately 84% of them seen only once. In germline, CDR1 is SGHAT, CDR2 FQNNGV. V was shortened by 6 bases and J by 6 bases, with 18 bases between the two germline ends. The CDR3 contains 15 residues. This TCR derives from a human donor in a cohort sampled during active or convalescent COVID-19. Sequencing used peripheral blood. This chain links TRBV11-2 with TRBJ2-1; the D gene is possibly TRBD1 (5 bases). As DNA, the CDR3 is TGTGCCAGCAGAAACCGGGCCGGGCAGGGCAATGAGCAGTTCTTC. Translated, it gives CASRNRAGQGNEQFF.